The 23 T cell receptor beta chains in this list originate from one sample, sequenced in a study of cytomegalovirus exposure and HLA in healthy donors. 60 Vbeta and 13 Jbeta primers were used in PCR. Measured with immunoSEQ multiplex PCR; TCRdb has only the in-frame clones, and not every one. The sample records about 59,000 clones, 80% being singletons. Sequenced sample: PBMCs. The receptors were sampled from a woman in her forties in good health and CMV-seronegative.

This clone was picked up one time. The chain joins TRBV5-6 to TRBJ2-3, with TRBD2 as a possible D gene (6 bases). This CDR3 comprises 13 residues. Germline CDR1 is SGHDT and CDR2 is YYEEEE. Trimming removed 1 base at V and 4 bases at J, with 7 bases between. CDR3 sequence reads: CASSLREADTQYF. The CDR3 nucleotides are TGTGCCAGCAGCTTGAGGGAGGCAGATACGCAGTATTTT.

The chain carries TRBV10-3 and TRBJ2-3; 9 bases map to TRBD2. The CDR3 consists of 15 residues. V lost 4 bases to trimming and J lost 2 bases; unmatched junction nucleotides: 4. Per germline, CDR1 ENHRY and CDR2 SYGVKD. The DNA for the CDR3 is TGTGCCATCAGTGGACTAGCGGCCCTCACAGATACGCAGTATTTT. It translates to CAISGLAALTDTQYF.

J is TRBJ1-1 and V is TRBV6-5, with a weak D call TRBD1 (5 bases). CDR3 length equals 12 residues. Germline V gene data show CDR1 as MNHEY and CDR2 as SVGAGI. Trimming removed 5 bases at V and 7 bases at J, with 11 bases between. The CDR3 protein is CASSPRDSEAFF. The CDR3 DNA is TGTGCCAGCAGTCCTAGAGACAGTGAAGCTTTCTTT.

This chain connects TRBV19 to TRBJ1-1; no reliable D call. This CDR3 spans 13 amino acids. Between the trimmed V and J ends, which lost 3 bases and 1 base, there was a span of 6 bases. The germline V gene encodes CDR1 LNHDA and CDR2 SQIVND (reference sequence). The CDR3 region is CASSITENTEAFF. In nucleotides, the CDR3 is TGTGCCAGTAGTATCACAGAGAACACTGAAGCTTTCTTT.

There are a few counts of this clone. This chain links TRBV19 with TRBJ2-1; 8 bases agree with TRBD2. Germline lookup yields CDR1 LNHDA and CDR2 SQIVND (reference sequence). Trimming took 4 bases from V and 0 from J; bases not matched to a gene: 2. This CDR3 comprises 15 residues. The CDR3 here is CASSSGRFSYNEQFF. The CDR3 bases are TGTGCCAGTAGTAGCGGGAGGTTCTCCTACAATGAGCAGTTCTTC.

This clone was observed a handful of times. The chain employs TRBV27 and TRBJ1-1, with D possibly matching TRBD1 (6 bases). V was shortened by 6 bases and J by 6 bases, with 14 bases between the two germline ends. CDR1 MNHEY and CDR2 SMNVEV come from the germline V gene (reference sequence). The CDR3 consists of 13 residues. CDR3 sequence: CASSLQGRPEAFF. Written as DNA, the CDR3 is TGTGCCAGCAGCCTACAGGGCCGCCCTGAAGCTTTCTTT.

V usage is TRBV18 and J usage is TRBJ1-1, with D maybe TRBD1 (5 bases). The CDR3 is 15 amino acids. Germline V gives CDR1 KGHSH, CDR2 LQKENI. V was shortened by 2 bases and J by 4 bases, with 14 bases between the two germline ends. The CDR3 bases are TGTGCCAGCTCACCATGGGAGGACATTATCACTGAAGCTTTCTTT. Residues: CASSPWEDIITEAFF.

V usage is TRBV27 and J usage is TRBJ2-3; TRBD1 is a possible D gene (5 bases). In germline, CDR1 is MNHEY, CDR2 SMNVEV (reference sequence). Trimming took 0 bases from V and 4 from J, leaving 8 bases between them. This CDR3 has 14 amino acids. Here the CDR3 DNA reads TGTGCCAGCAGTTTATCCCAGGGCGCAGATACGCAGTATTTT. This translates into CASSLSQGADTQYF.

The chain employs TRBV28 and TRBJ1-3; D is perhaps TRBD1 (5 bases). The CDR3 extends over 15 amino acids. Germline values: CDR1 MDHEN, CDR2 SYDVKM. With 8 bases removed from V and 0 bases from J, the gap between germline ends came to 14 bases. The CDR3, as DNA: TGTGCCAGCCGCCAAGGGGTGGGCTCTGGAAACACCATATATTTT. Amino acids: CASRQGVGSGNTIYF.

The chain couples TRBV4-2 to TRBJ2-3; 9 nucleotides align to TRBD2. This CDR3 spans 15 amino acids. Germline CDR1 is LGHNA and CDR2 is YNFKEQ. With 4 bases clipped from V and 0 bases from J, the junction kept 2 bases outside the gene matches. This chain's CDR3 is CASSLLAGSTDTQYF. CDR3 bases: TGTGCCAGCAGCCTTCTAGCGGGAAGCACAGATACGCAGTATTTT.

This rearrangement joins TRBV29-1 to TRBJ1-2; D unresolved. V shed 0 bases and J shed 2 bases, with 7 bases lying between them. The CDR3 length is 13 residues. Germline CDR1 SQVTM, CDR2 ANQGSEA. The CDR3 nucleotides read TGCAGCGTTGAAGACCGGGAAAACTATGGCTACACCTTC. This codes for CSVEDRENYGYTF.

The chain uses TRBV19 and TRBJ1-2; 8 bases are a match to TRBD1. The CDR3 is 15 residues long. CDR1 and CDR2 from the germline V gene are LNHDA and SQIVND (reference sequence). V shed 9 bases and J 7 bases; nucleotides not matched to a gene: 16. The CDR3 is CASRTGPSSGSGYTF. In nucleotides, the CDR3 is TGTGCCAGCCGGACAGGGCCCTCTTCGGGGAGTGGCTACACCTTC.

V and J are TRBV18 and TRBJ2-5; 7 bases align to TRBD1. CDR1 and CDR2 from the germline V gene are KGHSH and LQKENI. V trimming: 5 bases; J trimming: 0 bases; junction bases outside the gene matches: 3. This CDR3 comprises 14 residues. The CDR3 coding sequence is TGTGCCAGCTCAATACAGGGGTACCAAGAGACCCAGTACTTC. This encodes CASSIQGYQETQYF.

This clone was observed a handful of times. The chain carries TRBV6-1 and TRBJ1-5, with 9 bases matching TRBD1. This CDR3 spans 16 amino acids. Germline loops: CDR1 MNHNS, CDR2 SASEGT. V trimming: 2 bases; J trimming: 2 bases; junction bases outside the gene matches: 4. The CDR3 DNA follows: TGTGCCAGCAGTGAAAACAGGGGGCGAGGCAATCAGCCCCAGCATTTT. This encodes CASSENRGRGNQPQHF.

This sequence joins TRBV28 and TRBJ1-2; no clear D. The V end was cut by 3 bases, the J end by 4 bases, with 9 bases between. This CDR3 is 13 amino acids long. The V gene's germline CDR1 is MDHEN and CDR2 SYDVKM. CDR3: CASSFMTSYGYTF. The CDR3 DNA sequence: TGTGCCAGCAGTTTCATGACATCCTATGGCTACACCTTC.

This clone has a single count. The J gene is TRBJ1-2, the V gene TRBV28; D may be TRBD1 (6 bases). The CDR3 has 14 residues. Germline CDR1 MDHEN, CDR2 SYDVKM. V lost 6 bases and J lost 1, with 12 bases in between. The DNA for the CDR3 is TGTGCCAGCAGGACAGGAGACAATAACTATGGCTACACCTTC. Its protein is CASRTGDNNYGYTF.

In its sample, this clone was seen once. The CDR3 sequence: CASSLLPGTGDSGANVLTF. CDR3 bases: TGTGCCAGCAGCCTCCTTCCCGGGACGGGGGACTCTGGGGCCAACGTCCTGACTTTC. This chain joins TRBV7-3 and TRBJ2-6; D is possibly TRBD2 (6 bases). Trimming took 5 bases from V and 0 from J, leaving 20 bases between them. Germline CDR1 SGHTA, CDR2 FQGTGA. The CDR3 covers 19 residues.

The V gene is TRBV5-5, the J gene TRBJ1-2; 10 nucleotides align to TRBD1. Germline values: CDR1 SGHKS, CDR2 YYEKEE (reference sequence). The CDR3 runs 19 residues. The V segment lost 0 bases and the J segment 3 bases; nucleotides outside the gene matches: 14. CDR3 in amino acids: CASSLALIDRGHADYGYTF. The CDR3 DNA reads TGTGCCAGCAGCTTGGCACTCATTGACAGGGGGCACGCGGACTATGGCTACACCTTC.

This chain uses TRBV6-5 with TRBJ2-7; weak D call: TRBD1 (7 bases). The germline V gene has CDR1 MNHEY and CDR2 SVGAGI. Trimming cost V 0 bases and J 0 bases, with 12 bases left between them. The CDR3 is made up of 16 amino acids. The CDR3 here is CASSYSGGTASYEQYF. In nucleotides, the CDR3 is TGTGCCAGCAGTTACTCAGGGGGGACAGCCTCCTACGAGCAGTACTTC.

The rearrangement uses TRBV19 and TRBJ1-1; D is perhaps TRBD1 (6 bases). Trimming shortened V by 3 bases and J by 3 bases, and 8 bases separated the two germline ends. The CDR3 runs 13 residues. The germline gives CDR1 LNHDA, CDR2 SQIVND (reference sequence). The CDR3 DNA follows: TGTGCCAGTAGTATGAGGACAGACACTGAAGCTTTCTTT. Its translation is CASSMRTDTEAFF.

The J gene is TRBJ2-7, the V gene TRBV7-2; no reliable D call. Germline V lookup: CDR1 SGHTA, CDR2 FQGNSA. Trimming cost V 3 bases and J 0 bases, with 9 bases left between them. The CDR3 totals 14 residues. Here the CDR3 DNA reads TGTGCCAGCAGCTTGCTCCTAGACTCCTACGAGCAGTACTTC. This translates into CASSLLLDSYEQYF. The entire variable domain, with the rest obtained from reference TRBV7-2 and TRBJ2-7, is as follows: GAGVSQSPSNKVTEKGKDVELRCDPISGHTALYWYRQSLGQGLEFLIYFQGNSAPDKSGLPSDRFSAERTGGSVSTLTIQRTQQEDSAVYLCASSLLLDSYEQYFGPGTRLTVT.

The V call is TRBV5-1, the J call TRBJ2-5; D remains ambiguous. The germline V gene encodes CDR1 SGHRS and CDR2 YFSETQ. V was clipped by 4 bases and J by 2 bases, with 3 bases between them. This CDR3 comprises 11 residues. This chain's CDR3 is CASSIQETQYF. The CDR3 nucleotides are TGCGCCAGCAGCATACAAGAGACCCAGTACTTC.

Points on this clone: At the DNA level, this CDR3 is encoded by other sequences in the same sample as well. The rearrangement joins TRBV9 to TRBJ1-1, with a tentative D call TRBD1 (5 bases). The CDR3 loop spans 15 amino acids. The V end lost 3 bases, the J end lost 4 bases, and 16 bases lay between the germline ends. CDR1 is SGDLS and CDR2 is YYNGEE in the germline V gene. CDR3: CASSASGTGVTEAFF. The CDR3 coding sequence is TGTGCCAGCAGCGCCTCCGGGACGGGGGTCACTGAAGCTTTCTTT.